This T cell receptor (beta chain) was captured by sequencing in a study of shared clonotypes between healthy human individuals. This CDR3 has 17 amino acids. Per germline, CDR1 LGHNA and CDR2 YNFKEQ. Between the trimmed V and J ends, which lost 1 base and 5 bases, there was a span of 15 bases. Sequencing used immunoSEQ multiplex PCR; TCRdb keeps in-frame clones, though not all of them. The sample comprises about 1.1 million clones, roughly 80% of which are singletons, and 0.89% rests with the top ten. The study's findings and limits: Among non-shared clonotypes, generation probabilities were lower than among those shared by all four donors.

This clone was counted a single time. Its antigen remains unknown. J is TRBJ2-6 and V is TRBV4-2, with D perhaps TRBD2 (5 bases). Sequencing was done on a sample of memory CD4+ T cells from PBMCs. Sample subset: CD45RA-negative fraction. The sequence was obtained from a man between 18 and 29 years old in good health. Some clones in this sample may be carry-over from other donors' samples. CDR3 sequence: CASSQAPGGQRANVLTF. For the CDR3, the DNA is TGTGCCAGCAGCCAAGCCCCGGGCGGGCAACGGGCCAACGTCCTGACTTTC.